This is a list of T cell receptor beta chains from one sample in a study of cytomegalovirus exposure and HLA in healthy donors. The data were produced by immunoSEQ multiplex PCR, yet TCRdb's version contains in-frame clones alone and is incomplete. The table lists 180,000 or so clones, approximately 80% of them singletons. Sequencing input: PBMCs. The receptors derive from a female donor in good health and CMV-seronegative. Both conserved end residues are part of each CDR3. Not all rows give a size; the values are once, few, many and, for expanded clones, a class.

J,V,size,CDR3
TRBJ2-1,TRBV4-1,-,CASSGGHEQFF
TRBJ1-3,TRBV18,-,CASSPLGHPDSGNTIYF
TRBJ1-1,TRBV12-2,-,CASRPKAQRVNTEAFF
TRBJ2-7,TRBV7-9,-,CASSFSVGGRTYEQYF
TRBJ1-1,TRBV2,-,CASGQSMNTEAFF
TRBJ2-5,TRBV4-3,-,CASSQWDSGQETQYF
TRBJ1-1,TRBV29-1,-,CSVLQGGTEAFF
TRBJ2-6,TRBV29-1,-,CSVEDFSGPSGANVLTF
TRBJ1-2,TRBV9,-,CASSAPEQGNYGYTF
TRBJ2-3,TRBV7-9,-,CASSSGLRISTDTQYF
TRBJ2-7,TRBV5-1,once,CASSLHRDGYEQYF
TRBJ2-5,TRBV2,few,CASSESPGPQETQYF
TRBJ1-2,TRBV19,-,CASIRGKDYGYTF
TRBJ2-3,TRBV5-6,-,CASSWRTGKTDTQYF
TRBJ2-5,TRBV13,-,CASTRSGGKETQYF
TRBJ2-3,TRBV5-1,-,CASSTPPGLAGVERDTQYF
TRBJ2-7,TRBV27,-,CASSTGSLYEQYF
TRBJ2-6,TRBV18,-,CASSPRSAGQGASGANVLTF
TRBJ2-7,TRBV19,-,CASSISTGPPYEQYF
TRBJ1-2,TRBV20-1,-,CSAQGTYGYTF
TRBJ2-3,TRBV11-2,-,CASSLGGLAGGLRADTQYF
TRBJ2-1,TRBV5-1,-,CASSLAAGLTYNEQFF
TRBJ2-3,TRBV7-3,-,CASSPAGTGSSDTQYF
TRBJ2-5,TRBV30,-,CAWSVLAGGPETQYF
TRBJ2-7,TRBV4-2,-,CASSQELAGGYEQYF
TRBJ2-5,TRBV11-3,-,CASSLGNQETQYF
TRBJ2-1,TRBV5-1,once,CASSRAPGLVSNEQFF
TRBJ1-5,TRBV30,-,CAWSPGQGSNQPQHF
TRBJ2-3,TRBV6-6,-,CASSPRRSGLTDTQYF
TRBJ1-5,TRBV6-5,-,CASKVTSSNQPQHF
TRBJ2-3,TRBV30,-,CAGGRRGRDTQYF
TRBJ2-1,TRBV28,-,CASLSSGFNEQFF
TRBJ1-2,TRBV28,-,CASGGTEGYYGYTF
TRBJ1-1,TRBV9,few,CASSVDWRNTEAFF
TRBJ2-1,TRBV5-6,-,CASSSRVTYNEQFF
TRBJ2-1,TRBV11-1,-,CASSVFSGNEQFF
TRBJ1-1,TRBV5-4,few,CASSLNTEAFF
TRBJ2-7,TRBV9,-,CASSVGDRTSYEQYF
TRBJ2-4,TRBV5-6,-,CASSPAGQGTIQAKNIQYF
TRBJ2-7,TRBV19,-,CASSIDLPYEQYF
TRBJ2-7,TRBV5-5,once,CASSHLTGTYEQYF
TRBJ1-5,TRBV29-1,-,CSVQPGGSQPQHF
TRBJ2-5,TRBV5-4,-,CASSAVGRGETQYF
TRBJ2-5,TRBV27,few,CASSFRGQETQYF
TRBJ2-7,TRBV11-2,-,CASSLPGLAGLHEQYF
TRBJ2-2,TRBV2,-,CASSADRVRTGELFF
TRBJ2-7,TRBV28,-,CASSLGRYSYEQYF
TRBJ2-1,TRBV30,-,CAWSVWGGNEQFF
TRBJ2-1,TRBV7-2,-,CASSFRDRYNEQFF
TRBJ2-1,TRBV11-2,-,CASTPSGGASYNEQFF
TRBJ1-2,TRBV6-1,-,CASTGAGYGYTF
TRBJ1-3,TRBV7-9,-,CASSSLTGTGNTIYF
TRBJ1-2,TRBV4-1,-,CASSQLAGGYYGYTF
TRBJ1-2,TRBV6-1,many,CVRKARGQNYGYTF
TRBJ2-7,TRBV18,-,CASSRRQGPSYEQYF
TRBJ2-5,TRBV11-1,-,CASGTGVRETQYF
TRBJ2-7,TRBV7-5,-,CARSLVAGKYF